The next 23 T cell receptor beta chains were all read from a single sample in a study of T cell responses to AZD1222 COVID-19 vaccine. Clones were sequenced by immunoSEQ multiplex PCR, and TCRdb holds only the in-frame ones, with some missing. This sample has 170,000 or so clones, with 90% found just once. Sequenced here: peripheral blood, sampled on day 0 of AZD1222 vaccination. These TCRs come from an adult in good health.

The rearrangement uses TRBV3-1 (or the pseudogene TRBV3-2) and TRBJ2-7; TRBD2 matches 8 bases. Germline CDR1 is LGHDT and CDR2 is YNNKEL (reference sequence). The CDR3 consists of 15 residues. V gave up 5 bases and J gave up 2 bases; unmatched junction bases: 8. CDR3 region: CASSGQGLGAYEQYF. Here the CDR3 DNA reads TGTGCCAGCAGCGGGCAGGGACTAGGTGCCTACGAGCAGTACTTC.

CDR3 bases: TGTGCCAGTACCCAGGGATCCATGAACACTGAAGCTTTCTTT. Protein product: CASTQGSMNTEAFF. V usage is TRBV19 and J usage is TRBJ1-1; D is perhaps TRBD1 (5 bases). V lost 7 bases to trimming and J lost 0 bases, with 12 bases between them. The CDR3 covers 14 residues. Germline V CDR1 and CDR2: LNHDA, SQIVND (reference sequence).

The rearrangement uses TRBV19 and TRBJ1-4, with D unresolved. This CDR3 has 13 amino acids. With 0 bases removed from V and 11 bases from J, the gap between germline ends came to 10 bases. Germline V lookup: CDR1 LNHDA, CDR2 SQIVND (reference sequence). Here the CDR3 reads CASSIDGTFKLFF. The CDR3 nucleotides are TGTGCCAGTAGTATAGACGGCACATTCAAACTGTTTTTT.

The chain links TRBV27 to TRBJ1-1; the D gene is possibly TRBD1 (6 bases). CDR1 MNHEY and CDR2 SMNVEV come from the germline V gene (reference sequence). This CDR3 spans 12 amino acids. Trimming left V 10 bases short and J 4 bases short, with 13 bases between. The CDR3 nucleotides read TGTGCCACGGGGACCAGGGGCACTGAAGCTTTCTTT. Residues: CATGTRGTEAFF.

This clone was observed a single time. The V call is TRBV28, the J call TRBJ1-1; D is unresolved. Trimming removed 6 bases at V and 1 base at J, with 9 bases between. Germline V gives CDR1 MDHEN, CDR2 SYDVKM. The CDR3 loop spans 13 amino acids. The CDR3 DNA sequence: TGTGCCAGCAGCCTGTCGCCGAACACTGAAGCTTTCTTT. This translates into CASSLSPNTEAFF. Variable domain in full (rest from reference TRBV28 and TRBJ1-1): DVKVTQSSRYLVKRTGEKVFLECVQDMDHENMFWYRQDPGLGLRLIYFSYDVKMKEKGDIPEGYSVSREKKERFSLILESASTNQTSMYLCASSLSPNTEAFFGQGTRLTVV.

The V call is TRBV9, the J call TRBJ1-3; no reliable D call. In germline, CDR1 is SGDLS, CDR2 YYNGEE. The V end was cut by 3 bases, the J end by 0 bases, with 7 bases between. CDR3 length equals 14 residues. The CDR3 sequence is CASSGKISGNTIYF. CDR3 in DNA: TGTGCCAGCAGCGGAAAAATCTCTGGAAACACCATATATTTT.

The V and J genes are TRBV2 and TRBJ1-2; D is undetermined. V gave up 3 bases and J gave up 0 bases, with 5 bases separating them. Looked up from germline, CDR1 is SNHLY and CDR2 is FYNNEI. This CDR3 has 13 residues. The CDR3 region has the DNA TGTGCCAGCAGTGACAGACCTAACTATGGCTACACCTTC. This codes for CASSDRPNYGYTF. Looking up the rest from reference TRBV2 and TRBJ1-2 gives the full variable domain: EPEVTQTPSHQVTQMGQEVILRCVPISNHLYFYWYRQILGQKVEFLVSFYNNEISEKSEIFDDQFSVERPDGSNFTLKIRSTKLEDSAMYFCASSDRPNYGYTFGSGTRLTVV.

The genes are TRBV28 and TRBJ2-7; D is ambiguous. V was shortened by 3 bases and J by 2 bases, with 5 bases between the two germline ends. CDR3 length equals 12 residues. Germline CDR1 and CDR2: MDHEN and SYDVKM. The CDR3 loop is CASSLYTYEQYF. The CDR3 DNA reads TGTGCCAGCAGTTTGTATACCTACGAGCAGTACTTC. Drawing the rest from reference TRBV28 and TRBJ2-7, the complete variable domain is DVKVTQSSRYLVKRTGEKVFLECVQDMDHENMFWYRQDPGLGLRLIYFSYDVKMKEKGDIPEGYSVSREKKERFSLILESASTNQTSMYLCASSLYTYEQYFGPGTRLTVT.

The V gene is TRBV7-3, the J gene TRBJ2-1; 8 nucleotides agree with TRBD1. Trimming removed 4 bases from V and 0 bases from J; junction bases left unmatched: 2. This CDR3 contains 15 residues. Germline loops: CDR1 SGHTA, CDR2 FQGTGA. For the CDR3, the DNA is TGTGCCAGCAGCTCGACAGGGGCCTCCTACAATGAGCAGTTCTTC. Protein product: CASSSTGASYNEQFF.

The rearrangement uses TRBV15 and TRBJ1-6, with a weak D call TRBD1 (5 bases). The CDR3 is 16 amino acids. CDR1 and CDR2 (germline): LNHNV, YYDKDF (reference sequence). V was cut by 1 base and J by 10 bases, with 17 bases left in between. CDR3 residues: CATSRGAGTTKSPLHF. The CDR3 bases are TGTGCCACCAGCAGAGGAGCCGGGACGACGAAGTCACCCCTCCACTTT. Supplemented by reference TRBV15 and TRBJ1-6, the full variable domain reads DAMVIQNPRYQVTQFGKPVTLSCSQTLNHNVMYWYQQKSSQAPKLLFHYYDKDFNNEADTPDNFQSRRPNTSFCFLDIRSPGLGDTAMYLCATSRGAGTTKSPLHFGNGTRLTVT.

This chain uses TRBV5-1 with TRBJ1-2; 8 bases map to TRBD1. Germline V gives CDR1 SGHRS, CDR2 YFSETQ. V shed 1 base, J shed 6 bases, and the junction held 5 bases outside the gene matches. The CDR3 totals 14 residues. The CDR3 DNA sequence: TGCGCCAGCAGCTTGAGGCCAGGGGGCGATGGCTACACCTTC. It codes for CASSLRPGGDGYTF.

A few counts support this clone. V gene TRBV11-3 combines with J gene TRBJ1-2; D call uncertain. The V end lost 2 bases, the J end lost 1 base, and 5 bases lay between the germline ends. This CDR3 is built from 13 residues. Germline values: CDR1 SGHNT, CDR2 YENEEA. CDR3 DNA sequence: TGTGCCAGCAGCTTATCAGTTAACTATGGCTACACCTTC. This translates into CASSLSVNYGYTF.

This rearrangement joins TRBV7-9 to TRBJ1-2; D is ambiguous. Germline CDR1 SEHNR, CDR2 FQNEAQ (reference sequence). V dropped 1 base and J dropped 4 bases, with 7 bases sitting between them. The CDR3 is 13 amino acids. The CDR3 coding sequence is TGTGCCAGCAGCTTAGTGGGGTTCTATGGCTACACCTTC. This translates into CASSLVGFYGYTF.

The chain employs TRBV7-3 and TRBJ2-5, with TRBD1 matching over 7 bases. The CDR3 length is 15 residues. J was trimmed by 4 bases and V by 5 bases; bases with no gene match: 10. CDR1 is SGHTA and CDR2 is FQGTGA in the germline V gene. CDR3: CASSQYPTGAETQYF. The CDR3 coding sequence is TGTGCCAGCAGCCAATACCCCACAGGGGCAGAGACCCAGTACTTC.

V gene TRBV12-3 or TRBV12-4 combines with J gene TRBJ1-1; the D is unclear. This CDR3 has 12 amino acids. V gave up 6 bases and J gave up 8 bases, with 13 bases separating them. CDR3 nucleotides: TGTGCCAGCAGGATCCGGACCGCAGAAGCTTTCTTT. Its protein is CASRIRTAEAFF.

This rearrangement joins TRBV5-6 to TRBJ1-1, with D maybe TRBD1 (5 bases). The germline CDR1 and CDR2 sequences are SGHDT and YYEEEE. The CDR3 length is 13 residues. The V end lost 0 bases, the J end lost 7 bases, and 10 bases lay between the germline ends. CDR3 nucleotide sequence: TGTGCCAGCAGCTTGGCCGGACACCGTGAAGCTTTCTTT. It is translated as CASSLAGHREAFF. Looking up the rest from reference TRBV5-6 and TRBJ1-1 gives the full variable domain: DAGVTQSPTHLIKTRGQQVTLRCSPKSGHDTVSWYQQALGQGPQFIFQYYEEEERQRGNFPDRFSGHQFPNYSSELNVNALLLGDSALYLCASSLAGHREAFFGQGTRLTVV.

This clone was detected only once. J is TRBJ1-1 and V is TRBV24-1; unclear D gene. V lost 7 bases and J lost 2, with 7 bases in between. Germline values: CDR1 KGHDR, CDR2 SFDVKD. The CDR3 runs 12 residues. DNA for the CDR3: TGTGCCACCAGCGGACTTAACACTGAAGCTTTCTTT. It specifies CATSGLNTEAFF.

J is TRBJ2-5 and V is TRBV12-3 or TRBV12-4, with unresolved D. CDR3 size: 13 residues. Between the trimmed V and J ends, which lost 1 base and 5 bases, there was a span of 8 bases. Here the CDR3 DNA reads TGTGCCAGCAGTTTAGGTAAACCGGAGACCCAGTACTTC. The encoded protein is CASSLGKPETQYF.

The rearrangement uses TRBV18 and TRBJ1-1; no definite D call. V was shortened by 4 bases and J by 8 bases, with 11 bases between the two germline ends. There are 12 residues in the CDR3. CDR1 KGHSH and CDR2 LQKENI come from the germline V gene. CDR3 nucleotides: TGTGCCAGCTCACTAACAGACTGGGAAGCTTTCTTT. This translates into CASSLTDWEAFF.

This sequence joins TRBV19 and TRBJ2-2; 8 bases are shared with TRBD2. Unmatched junction bases numbered 4, after V lost 4 bases and J lost 0 bases. Germline values: CDR1 LNHDA, CDR2 SQIVND (reference sequence). The CDR3 totals 16 residues. CDR3 in DNA: TGTGCCAGTAGTACTGGGACTAGAGCGAACACCGGGGAGCTGTTTTTT. Protein sequence: CASSTGTRANTGELFF. The whole variable domain, remainder taken from reference TRBV19 and TRBJ2-2, is DGGITQSPKYLFRKEGQNVTLSCEQNLNHDAMYWYRQDPGQGLRLIYYSQIVNDFQKGDIAEGYSVSREKKESFPLTVTSAQKNPTAFYLCASSTGTRANTGELFFGEGSRLTVL.

The rearrangement joins TRBV5-4 to TRBJ2-5; D possibly corresponds to TRBD2 (6 bases). The CDR3 contains 16 residues. Germline CDR1 reads SGHNT; CDR2 reads YYREEE (reference sequence). The V gene lost 0 bases and the J gene lost 5 bases, with 17 bases spanning the gap. CDR3 in DNA: TGTGCCAGCAGCTTGGGCGGGGAGATTTTACGGGAGACCCAGTACTTC. Amino acids: CASSLGGEILRETQYF.

The chain joins TRBV30 to TRBJ2-7; D is uncertain. This CDR3 has 13 residues. Trimming removed 1 base from V and 0 bases from J, with 7 bases in between. Germline CDR1 and CDR2: GTSNPN and SVGIG (reference sequence). The CDR3 DNA is TGTGCCTGGAGTGAGCCAGTCTCCTACGAGCAGTACTTC. It encodes CAWSEPVSYEQYF.

The chain links TRBV2 to TRBJ1-2; 10 bases fit TRBD1. CDR3 size: 14 residues. The ends lost 6 bases at V and 4 bases at J; junction bases unmatched: 5. Germline values: CDR1 SNHLY, CDR2 FYNNEI. CDR3 bases: TGTGCCAGCAGCCCGACAGGGGGCGGCTATGGCTACACCTTC. It yields the protein CASSPTGGGYGYTF.